This T cell receptor beta chain comes out of a study of blood T cell repertoires in COVID-19. As for the study in general: There were acute and convalescent COVID-19 samples, and they came from the United States, Italy and Spain.

Seattle researchers signed up patients amid active infection and tracked them longitudinally. Original processing notes: Estimates of nucleated cell counts were drawn from the amplification of reference gene primers. Profiled with immunoSEQ multiplex PCR; TCRdb holds only in-frame clones, not every one. Clone size and the V and J calls come from that table; the DNA yielded D and trimming. The top ten hold about 27% of the sample, which has 50,000 to 60,000 clones, about four fifths seen once. Germline V gives CDR1 SGHTA, CDR2 FQGTGA. This CDR3 region has 14 residues. V lost 2 bases, J lost 5 bases, and 10 bases lay in between.

This sequence was found in an elderly woman with COVID-19, enrolled during active disease. Sequencing was performed on peripheral blood. The J gene is TRBJ2-1, the V gene TRBV7-3; D might be TRBD1 (6 bases). DNA of the CDR3: TGTGCCAGCAGCTTATCACAGGGTGACAATGAGCAGTTCTTC. This sequence encodes CASSLSQGDNEQFF.